This entry lists 10 T cell receptor beta chains sequenced from one sample in a study of lymphopenia after photon versus proton radiotherapy. Using immunoSEQ multiplex PCR, the repertoire was profiled, and TCRdb retains in-frame clones only, with some absent. Of 50,000 to 60,000 clones in the sample, more than 90% were seen once. The starting material was peripheral blood, obtained from a patient treated with photon-based radiotherapy. The receptors originated from a woman in her thirties or forties with cholangiocarcinoma.

The rearrangement uses TRBV5-1 and TRBJ1-1; TRBD1 matches at 8 bases. V gave up 0 bases and J gave up 12 bases; unmatched junction bases: 4. The V gene's germline CDR1 is SGHRS and CDR2 YFSETQ. The CDR3 runs 12 residues. CDR3: CASSLGGTGPFF. The CDR3 DNA sequence: TGCGCCAGCAGCTTGGGGGGGACAGGACCTTTCTTT.

The chain uses TRBV28 and TRBJ2-3, with D uncertain. Germline assignment: CDR1 MDHEN and CDR2 SYDVKM. The CDR3 has 10 residues. The V end was cut by 10 bases, the J end by 6 bases, with 8 bases between. The CDR3 region has the DNA TGTGCCACCAAGGAGGATACGCAGTATTTT. It encodes CATKEDTQYF.

This rearrangement joins TRBV6-5 to TRBJ1-1; D gene uncertain. The CDR3 has 13 residues. The V gene lost 2 bases and the J gene lost 1 base, with 5 bases spanning the gap. The V gene's germline CDR1 is MNHEY and CDR2 SVGAGI. The DNA of the CDR3 is TGTGCCAGCAGTTACGACGAGAACACTGAAGCTTTCTTT. This sequence encodes CASSYDENTEAFF.

CDR3 bases: TGTGCCAGCTCGTCCCAGGGGGGGAAGGGGTATGAAGCTTTCTTT. Translation gives CASSSQGGKGYEAFF. The rearrangement uses TRBV18 and TRBJ1-1, with 7 bases that match TRBD1. The germline CDR1 and CDR2 sequences are KGHSH and LQKENI. The CDR3 is made up of 15 amino acids. Trimming at V came to 6 bases and at J to 7 bases, leaving 14 bases not matched to a gene.

The V and J genes are TRBV7-9 and TRBJ1-1, with TRBD1 identical over 7 bases. Trimming took 5 bases from V and 5 from J; bases not matched to a gene: 8. Germline CDR1 is SEHNR and CDR2 is FQNEAQ (reference sequence). The CDR3 is 14 residues long. CDR3 nucleotide sequence: TGTGCCAGCAGCCCACAGGGGCGCAAGACTGAAGCTTTCTTT. This sequence encodes CASSPQGRKTEAFF.

The chain carries TRBV13 and TRBJ1-1, with D possibly being TRBD1 (5 bases). This CDR3 contains 13 residues. V was pared by 4 bases and J by 6 bases, with 12 bases between. Germline-derived CDR1 and CDR2 are PRHDT and FYEKMQ (reference sequence). The CDR3 reads CASSSQGDPEAFF. The CDR3 DNA is TGTGCCAGCAGCTCTCAGGGAGACCCTGAAGCTTTCTTT.

The chain links TRBV7-6 to TRBJ2-7; a weak D match, TRBD1 (6 bases). Germline values: CDR1 SGHVS, CDR2 FNYEAQ. V was cut by 0 bases and J by 9 bases, with 30 bases left in between. The CDR3 covers 19 residues. CDR3 sequence (DNA): TGTGCCAGCAGCTTAGCTCCGGACGCCGGGGACCGATTGAGAGGGGGGCAGTACTTC. Residues: CASSLAPDAGDRLRGGQYF.

CDR3 nucleotides: TGTGCCAGCAGCTTAGCGTGGGCGGCCCAAACCGGGGAGCTGTTTTTT. Encoded protein: CASSLAWAAQTGELFF. The chain carries TRBV7-2 and TRBJ2-2; D unresolved. Trimming shortened V by 0 bases and J by 5 bases, and 13 bases separated the two germline ends. This CDR3 contains 16 residues. Germline V gene data show CDR1 as SGHTA and CDR2 as FQGNSA.

The gene calls are TRBV18 and TRBJ1-1; a weak D match, TRBD1 (6 bases). The CDR3 extends over 14 amino acids. From germline, CDR1 is KGHSH and CDR2 LQKENI. V was cut by 3 bases and J by 2 bases, with 10 bases left in between. DNA for the CDR3: TGTGCCAGCTCACCTAAGGGGGGAAACACTGAAGCTTTCTTT. This translates into CASSPKGGNTEAFF.

This chain connects TRBV7-8 to TRBJ1-2; tentatively, D is TRBD1 (5 bases). The ends were cut back, 5 bases at V and 7 bases at J, with 20 bases in the middle. CDR1 and CDR2 (germline): SGHVS, FQNEAQ. The CDR3 length is 15 residues. CDR3 sequence: CASSQGRDFSGGYTF. CDR3 sequence (DNA): TGTGCCAGCAGCCAGGGACGGGACTTCTCGGGTGGCTACACCTTC.